Reported below is one T cell receptor beta chain. Its antigen is still unknown. Trimming cost V 0 bases and J 3 bases, with 9 bases left between them. Germline lookup yields CDR1 DFQATT and CDR2 SNEGSKA (reference sequence). The CDR3 has 13 residues. This record comes from a study of T cells in Graves' hyperthyroidism and ophthalmopathy. Study-wide points: Also found in blood were most expanded thyroid clonotypes above 0.001.

Amplified TCR beta CDR3 regions derived from RNA transcripts. A set of HTBI primers served as the primers for a first-round RT-PCR of the TCR CDR3. TCRdb reprocessed the multiplex PCR reads with MiXCR, giving one entry per CDR3 protein. The sample consists of a few hundred thousand distinct CDR3 sequences, 13% to 15% of them appearing once. Blood from later-ophthalmopathy patients was taken at first hyperthyroidism diagnosis. This rearrangement joins TRBV20-1 to TRBJ2-7; D not resolved. The source of this sequence is a middle-aged woman with Graves' hyperthyroidism that later progressed to Graves' ophthalmopathy. The sequenced sample consisted of blood. CDR3: CSARETVSYEQYF. DNA of the CDR3: TGCAGTGCTAGAGAAACAGTGAGCTACGAGCAGTACTTC.